This TCR beta chain was identified in a study of shared clonotypes between healthy human individuals. Study summary: Each donor's CD8 memory used one plate, CD8 naive two, each CD4 subset three. Whole-study results and caveats: Approximately 5.3% was the fraction of naive CD4 clonotypes found shared across a few donors. The rarefaction results pointed to incomplete sorted-subset sequencing despite large depth. In contrast to clonotypes shared by all four donors, non-shared clonotypes had lower generation probabilities.

Comment on this clone: Its antigen remains unknown.

Some clones are missing from TCRdb's copy, which holds only in-frame ones; the method was immunoSEQ multiplex PCR. This table holds 750,000 to 1,000,000 clones, 80% to 95% found once. CD8 cells regarded as naive lacked CD45RO, were positively chosen for CCR7, and omitted terminally differentiated effector memory CD45RA+ cells. The CDR3 extends over 14 amino acids. V was shortened by 3 bases and J by 3 bases, with 15 bases between the two germline ends. Germline V lookup: CDR1 SQVTM, CDR2 ANQGSEA. The chain joins TRBV29-1 to TRBJ2-7; D is tentatively TRBD1 or TRBD2 (5 bases each). The sequence derives from a man aged 30-40 years in good health. The source material was naive CD8+ T cells sorted from blood. CDR3 DNA: TGCAGCGTTGAGGTTCAGGGACGGAACTACGAGCAGTACTTC. Amino acid sequence: CSVEVQGRNYEQYF.